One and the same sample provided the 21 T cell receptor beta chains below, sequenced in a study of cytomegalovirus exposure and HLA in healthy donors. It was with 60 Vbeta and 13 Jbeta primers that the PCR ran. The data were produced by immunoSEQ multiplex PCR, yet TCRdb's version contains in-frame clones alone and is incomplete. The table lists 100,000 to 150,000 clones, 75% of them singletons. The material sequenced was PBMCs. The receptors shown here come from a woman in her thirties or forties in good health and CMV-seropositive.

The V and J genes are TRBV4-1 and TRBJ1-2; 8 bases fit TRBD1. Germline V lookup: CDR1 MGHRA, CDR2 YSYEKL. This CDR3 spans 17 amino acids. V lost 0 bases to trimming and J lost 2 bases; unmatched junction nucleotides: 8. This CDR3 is CASSQDRTGPDNYGYTF. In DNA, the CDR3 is TGCGCCAGCAGCCAAGATAGGACAGGGCCAGACAACTATGGCTACACCTTC.

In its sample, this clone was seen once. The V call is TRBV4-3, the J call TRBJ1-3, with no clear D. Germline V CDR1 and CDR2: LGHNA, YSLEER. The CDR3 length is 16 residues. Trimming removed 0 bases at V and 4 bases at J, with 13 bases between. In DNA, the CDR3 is TGCGCCAGCAGCCAAGACTTGACTTATCTAGGAAACACCATATATTTT. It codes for CASSQDLTYLGNTIYF.

In DNA, the CDR3 is TGCAGCGTCGGGGGGAGCAATCAGCCCCAGCATTTT. Translating it yields CSVGGSNQPQHF. The chain couples TRBV29-1 to TRBJ1-5; a possible D gene is TRBD1 (5 bases). The CDR3 is made up of 12 amino acids. Germline CDR1 SQVTM, CDR2 ANQGSEA. Trimming stripped 6 bases from V and 1 base from J, with 7 bases between.

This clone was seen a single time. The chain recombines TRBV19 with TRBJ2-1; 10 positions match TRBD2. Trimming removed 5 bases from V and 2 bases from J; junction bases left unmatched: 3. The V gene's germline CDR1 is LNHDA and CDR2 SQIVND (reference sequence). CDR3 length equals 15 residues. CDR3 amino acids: CASSQLAGPYNEQFF. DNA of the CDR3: TGTGCCAGTAGTCAACTAGCGGGACCCTACAATGAGCAGTTCTTC.

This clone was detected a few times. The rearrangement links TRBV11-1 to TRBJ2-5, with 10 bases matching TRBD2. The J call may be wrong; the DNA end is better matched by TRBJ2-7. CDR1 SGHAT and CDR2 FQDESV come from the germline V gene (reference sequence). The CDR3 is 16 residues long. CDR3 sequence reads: CASSSTSGKDFYEQYF. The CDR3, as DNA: TGTGCCAGCAGCTCAACTAGCGGGAAGGATTTCTACGAGCAGTACTTC.

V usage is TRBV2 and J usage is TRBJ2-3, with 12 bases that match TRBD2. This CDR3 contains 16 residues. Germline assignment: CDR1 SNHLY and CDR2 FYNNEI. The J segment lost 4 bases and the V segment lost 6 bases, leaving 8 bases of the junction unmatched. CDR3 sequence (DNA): TGTGCCAGCAGATCTACTAGCGGGGGGCCGGCAGATACGCAGTATTTT. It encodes CASRSTSGGPADTQYF.

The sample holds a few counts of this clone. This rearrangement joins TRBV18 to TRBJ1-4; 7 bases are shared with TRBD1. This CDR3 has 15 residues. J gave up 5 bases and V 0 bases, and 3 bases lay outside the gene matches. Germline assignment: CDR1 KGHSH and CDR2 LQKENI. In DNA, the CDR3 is TGTGCCAGCTCACCACCGGGACAGCTAAATGAAAAACTGTTTTTT. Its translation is CASSPPGQLNEKLFF.

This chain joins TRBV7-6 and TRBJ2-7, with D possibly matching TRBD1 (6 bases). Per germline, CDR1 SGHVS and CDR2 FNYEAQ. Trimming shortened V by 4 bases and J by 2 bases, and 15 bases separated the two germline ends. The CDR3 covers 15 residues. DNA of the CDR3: TGTGCCAGCAGCTCGACTACAGGACAGACCTACGAGCAGTACTTC. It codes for CASSSTTGQTYEQYF. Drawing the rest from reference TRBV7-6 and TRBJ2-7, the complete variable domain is GAGVSQSPRYKVTKRGQDVALRCDPISGHVSLYWYRQALGQGPEFLTYFNYEAQQDKSGLPNDRFSAERPEGSISTLTIQRTEQRDSAMYRCASSSTTGQTYEQYFGPGTRLTVT.

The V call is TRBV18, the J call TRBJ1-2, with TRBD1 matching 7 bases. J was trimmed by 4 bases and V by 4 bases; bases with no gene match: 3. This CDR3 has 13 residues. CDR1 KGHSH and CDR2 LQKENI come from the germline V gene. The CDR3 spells CASSRRDSYGYTF. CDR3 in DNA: TGTGCCAGCTCACGGAGGGACAGCTATGGCTACACCTTC.

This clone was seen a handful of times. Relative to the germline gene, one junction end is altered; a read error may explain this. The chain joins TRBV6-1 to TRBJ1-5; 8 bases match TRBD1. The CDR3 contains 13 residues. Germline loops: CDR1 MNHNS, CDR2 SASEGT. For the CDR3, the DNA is TGTGCCAGCATTGAAGGACAGGGTCGGCCCCAGCATTTT. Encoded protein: CASIEGQGRPQHF.

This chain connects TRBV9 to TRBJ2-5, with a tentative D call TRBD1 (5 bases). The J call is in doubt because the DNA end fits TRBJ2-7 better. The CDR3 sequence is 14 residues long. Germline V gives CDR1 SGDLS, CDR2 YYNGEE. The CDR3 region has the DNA TGTGCCAGCAGCGTAGATACAGGTCCCTACGAGCAGTACTTC. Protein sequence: CASSVDTGPYEQYF.

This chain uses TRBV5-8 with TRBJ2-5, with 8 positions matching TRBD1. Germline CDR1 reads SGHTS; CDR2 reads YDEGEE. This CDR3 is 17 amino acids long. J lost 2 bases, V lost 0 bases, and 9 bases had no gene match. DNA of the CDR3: TGTGCCAGCAGCTTGGACGGCGGGACAGGCTATCAAGAGACCCAGTACTTC. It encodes CASSLDGGTGYQETQYF. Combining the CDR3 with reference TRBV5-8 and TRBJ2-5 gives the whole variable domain EAGVTQSPTHLIKTRGQQATLRCSPISGHTSVYWYQQALGLGLQFLLWYDEGEERNRGNFPPRFSGRQFPNYSSELNVNALELEDSALYLCASSLDGGTGYQETQYFGPGTRLLVL.

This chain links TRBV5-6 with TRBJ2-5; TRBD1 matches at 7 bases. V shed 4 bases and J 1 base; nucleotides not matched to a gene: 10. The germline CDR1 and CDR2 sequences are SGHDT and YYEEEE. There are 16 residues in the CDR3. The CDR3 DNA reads TGTGCCAGCAGCCGGAACAGGGGACATATCCAAGAGACCCAGTACTTC. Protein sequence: CASSRNRGHIQETQYF.

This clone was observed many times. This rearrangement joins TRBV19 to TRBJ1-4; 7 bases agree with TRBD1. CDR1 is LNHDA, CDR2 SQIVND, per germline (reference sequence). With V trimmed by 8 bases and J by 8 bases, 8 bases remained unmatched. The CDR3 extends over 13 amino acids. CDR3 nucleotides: TGTGCCAGTCGTCCTTTACAGGGGGAAAAACTGTTTTTT. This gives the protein CASRPLQGEKLFF.

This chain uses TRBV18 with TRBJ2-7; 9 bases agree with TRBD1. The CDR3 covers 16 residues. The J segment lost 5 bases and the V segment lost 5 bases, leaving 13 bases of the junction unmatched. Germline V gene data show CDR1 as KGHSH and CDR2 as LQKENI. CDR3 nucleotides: TGTGCCAGCTCAGGCACAGGGGGCTCGAGTAGCGACGAGCAGTACTTC. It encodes CASSGTGGSSSDEQYF.

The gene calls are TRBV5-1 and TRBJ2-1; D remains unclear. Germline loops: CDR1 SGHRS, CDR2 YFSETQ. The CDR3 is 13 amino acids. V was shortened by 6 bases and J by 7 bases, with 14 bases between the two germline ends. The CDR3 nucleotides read TGCGCCAGCACTCTCCCCAGTGTTAATGAGCAGTTCTTC. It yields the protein CASTLPSVNEQFF. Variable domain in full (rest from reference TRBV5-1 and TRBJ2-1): KAGVTQTPRYLIKTRGQQVTLSCSPISGHRSVSWYQQTPGQGLQFLFEYFSETQRNKGNFPGRFSGRQFSNSRSEMNVSTLELGDSALYLCASTLPSVNEQFFGPGTRLTVL.

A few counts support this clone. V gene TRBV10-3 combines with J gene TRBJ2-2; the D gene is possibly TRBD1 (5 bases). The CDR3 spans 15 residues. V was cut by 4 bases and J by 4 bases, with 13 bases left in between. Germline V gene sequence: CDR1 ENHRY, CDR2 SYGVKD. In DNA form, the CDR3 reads TGTGCCATCAGTGGCCCCCCCAGGGCCACCGGGGAGCTGTTTTTT. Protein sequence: CAISGPPRATGELFF.

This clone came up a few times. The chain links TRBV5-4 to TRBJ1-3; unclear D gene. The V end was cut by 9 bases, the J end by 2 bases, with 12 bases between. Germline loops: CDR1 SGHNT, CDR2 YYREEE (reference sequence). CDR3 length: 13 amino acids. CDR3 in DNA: TGTGCCACTTCGCTATCGGCTGGAAACACCATATATTTT. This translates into CATSLSAGNTIYF.

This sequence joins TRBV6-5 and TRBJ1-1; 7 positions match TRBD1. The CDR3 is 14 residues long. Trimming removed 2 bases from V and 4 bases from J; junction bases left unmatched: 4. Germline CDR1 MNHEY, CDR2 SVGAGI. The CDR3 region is CASSYNPGGTEAFF. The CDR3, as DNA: TGTGCCAGCAGTTACAATCCAGGGGGCACTGAAGCTTTCTTT.

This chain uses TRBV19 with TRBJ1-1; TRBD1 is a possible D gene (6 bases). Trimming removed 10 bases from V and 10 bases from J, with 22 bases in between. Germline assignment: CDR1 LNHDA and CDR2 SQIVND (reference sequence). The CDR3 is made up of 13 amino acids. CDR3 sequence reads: CATRPGQMSGAFF. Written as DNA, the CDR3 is TGTGCCACCCGCCCGGGACAAATGTCAGGAGCTTTCTTT.

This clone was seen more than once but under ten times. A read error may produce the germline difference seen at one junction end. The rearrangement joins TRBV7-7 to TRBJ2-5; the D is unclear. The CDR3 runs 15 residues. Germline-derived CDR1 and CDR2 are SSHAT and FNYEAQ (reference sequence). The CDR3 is CASSSATGLQETQYF. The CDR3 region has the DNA TGTGCTAGCAGCTCCGCTACGGGTCTTCAAGAGACCCAGTACTTC.